Listed below are T cell receptor beta chains from one sample, sequenced in a study of human T cells and chemical hapten exposure. One entry per CDR3 protein, called by TCRdb with MiXCR from the RACE reads. This table has about 85,000 distinct CDR3 sequences, approximately 10% appearing once. The sample consisted of whole blood, taken in connection with sensitization to the hapten diphenylcyclopropenone (DPC). The receptor set was obtained from a man aged 18 to 30 with alopecia areata. Some clones in this sample may be carry-over from other donors' samples. The CDR3 runs from the conserved cysteine through the conserved F or W. Each record gives: V gene, clone size, J gene, D gene, CDR3 length, CDR3 DNA, CDR3 protein. The D gene is left open where the match is weak. Size is stated for part of the rows, as once, few or many counts, or as a class when the clone is expanded.

V gene: TRBV20-1; clone size: NA; J gene: TRBJ1-2; D gene: NA; CDR3 length: 13; CDR3 DNA: TGCAGTGCTAGAGACAGCCCATTCTATGGCTACACCTTC; CDR3 protein: CSARDSPFYGYTF
V gene: TRBV9; clone size: NA; J gene: TRBJ1-1; D gene: NA; CDR3 length: 15; CDR3 DNA: TGTGCCAGCAGCGTAGTAGTCAGGGGGAACACTGAAGCTTTCTTT; CDR3 protein: CASSVVVRGNTEAFF
V gene: TRBV6-2/TRBV6-3; clone size: NA; J gene: TRBJ2-2; D gene: NA; CDR3 length: 12; CDR3 DNA: TGTGCCAGCTACCGGAACACCGGGGAGCTGTTTTTT; CDR3 protein: CASYRNTGELFF
V gene: TRBV19; clone size: many; J gene: TRBJ2-7; D gene: TRBD1; CDR3 length: 15; CDR3 DNA: TGTGCCAGTAGTGCAGGGACAGGGCCGTACTACGAGCAGTACTTC; CDR3 protein: CASSAGTGPYYEQYF
V gene: TRBV6-6; clone size: few; J gene: TRBJ1-4; D gene: NA; CDR3 length: 16; CDR3 DNA: TGTGCCAGCAGTTACTCGTTGGGGTCGAGTCGGGAAAAACTGTTTTTT; CDR3 protein: CASSYSLGSSREKLFF
V gene: TRBV6-2/TRBV6-3; clone size: many; J gene: TRBJ2-1; D gene: TRBD2; CDR3 length: 19; CDR3 DNA: TGTGCCAGCAGTTACGCAGGGGTGCCGGGGGGGTCTTCCTACAATGAGCAGTTCTTC; CDR3 protein: CASSYAGVPGGSSYNEQFF
V gene: TRBV10-3; clone size: many; J gene: TRBJ2-2; D gene: NA; CDR3 length: 16; CDR3 DNA: TGTGCCATCAGTCAAAAGCGGGTTAGAAACACCGGGGAGCTGTTTTTT; CDR3 protein: CAISQKRVRNTGELFF
V gene: TRBV11-2; clone size: few; J gene: TRBJ2-5; D gene: TRBD1; CDR3 length: 15; CDR3 DNA: TGTGCCAGCAGCCGAGGGACAGGGGGCGAAGAGACCCAGTACTTC; CDR3 protein: CASSRGTGGEETQYF
V gene: TRBV29-1; clone size: NA; J gene: TRBJ1-1; D gene: NA; CDR3 length: 13; CDR3 DNA: TGCAGCGTCCTATTGGCAGGGAACACTGAAGCTTTCTTT; CDR3 protein: CSVLLAGNTEAFF
V gene: TRBV6-6; clone size: many; J gene: TRBJ1-6; D gene: NA; CDR3 length: 15; CDR3 DNA: TGTGCCAGCAGTTCCGGGGGGGGAAGGGACTCACCCCTCCACTTT; CDR3 protein: CASSSGGGRDSPLHF
V gene: TRBV6-2/TRBV6-3; clone size: many; J gene: TRBJ1-5; D gene: NA; CDR3 length: 16; CDR3 DNA: TGTGCCAGCAGTTATTCCCCGGCCAGGGCAGAACAGCCCCAGCATTTT; CDR3 protein: CASSYSPARAEQPQHF
V gene: TRBV7-2; clone size: many; J gene: TRBJ2-5; D gene: TRBD2; CDR3 length: 16; CDR3 DNA: TGTGCCAGCACCTCGACGTCGACTAGCGACCAAGAGACCCAGTACTTC; CDR3 protein: CASTSTSTSDQETQYF
V gene: TRBV5-1; clone size: NA; J gene: TRBJ2-2; D gene: NA; CDR3 length: 14; CDR3 DNA: TGCGCCAGCAGCTTGGCACAGAACACCGGGGAGCTGTTTTTT; CDR3 protein: CASSLAQNTGELFF
V gene: TRBV9; clone size: many; J gene: TRBJ2-7; D gene: NA; CDR3 length: 14; CDR3 DNA: TGTGCCAGCAGCGTAGACCAGGGCTCGTTCGAGCAGTACTTC; CDR3 protein: CASSVDQGSFEQYF
V gene: TRBV5-1; clone size: NA; J gene: TRBJ2-3; D gene: NA; CDR3 length: 15; CDR3 DNA: TGCGCCAGCAGCTTGGATAGGGTGGACACAGATACGCAGTATTTT; CDR3 protein: CASSLDRVDTDTQYF
V gene: TRBV20-1; clone size: NA; J gene: TRBJ2-1; D gene: NA; CDR3 length: 11; CDR3 DNA: TGCAGTGCTTCCCCTAGCAATGAGCAGTTCTTC; CDR3 protein: CSASPSNEQFF
V gene: TRBV6-5; clone size: NA; J gene: TRBJ2-1; D gene: NA; CDR3 length: 16; CDR3 DNA: TGTGCCAGCAGTTACTCGGGGGCACCGAGGGTCAATGAGCAGTTCTTC; CDR3 protein: CASSYSGAPRVNEQFF
V gene: TRBV20-1; clone size: few; J gene: TRBJ1-1; D gene: NA; CDR3 length: 12; CDR3 DNA: TGCAGTGCTAGTCAAGAGGGGGGGCCGGCCCGCTTT; CDR3 protein: CSASQEGGPARF
V gene: TRBV21-1; clone size: many; J gene: TRBJ2-3; D gene: NA; CDR3 length: 19; CDR3 DNA: TGTGCCAGCAGCAAAGCTGACGGCCCGGGACTAGCGGGGGGGAATACGCAGTATTTT; CDR3 protein: CASSKADGPGLAGGNTQYF
V gene: TRBV6-2/TRBV6-3; clone size: many; J gene: TRBJ2-5; D gene: NA; CDR3 length: 15; CDR3 DNA: TGTGCCAGCAGCCCCGGGACTTCCGCGGGAGAGACCCAGTACTTC; CDR3 protein: CASSPGTSAGETQYF
V gene: TRBV24-1; clone size: NA; J gene: TRBJ2-2; D gene: NA; CDR3 length: 14; CDR3 DNA: TGTGCCACCAGTGATTTGTCAGGGGCCGGGGAGCTGTTTTTT; CDR3 protein: CATSDLSGAGELFF
V gene: TRBV6-5; clone size: few; J gene: TRBJ2-7; D gene: TRBD2; CDR3 length: 13; CDR3 DNA: TGTGCCAGCAGTTATCGGGGGGGTTACGAGCAGTACTTC; CDR3 protein: CASSYRGGYEQYF
V gene: TRBV20-1; clone size: few; J gene: TRBJ2-5; D gene: NA; CDR3 length: 11; CDR3 DNA: TGCAGTGCTAGAGATCGTTGGACCCAGTACTTC; CDR3 protein: CSARDRWTQYF
V gene: TRBV12-3/TRBV12-4; clone size: few; J gene: TRBJ2-7; D gene: NA; CDR3 length: 13; CDR3 DNA: TGTGCCAGCAGTTTAAGGACAAGCTACGAGCAGTACTTC; CDR3 protein: CASSLRTSYEQYF
V gene: TRBV10-3; clone size: few; J gene: TRBJ2-3; D gene: NA; CDR3 length: 15; CDR3 DNA: TGTGCCATCAGTGATGGGGGGGCCTTTACAGATACGCAGTATTTT; CDR3 protein: CAISDGGAFTDTQYF
V gene: TRBV18; clone size: many; J gene: TRBJ1-6; D gene: NA; CDR3 length: 18; CDR3 DNA: TGTGCCAGCTCACCATTCATGAGGGAAAGCTCCTATAATTCACCCCTCCACTTT; CDR3 protein: CASSPFMRESSYNSPLHF
V gene: TRBV28; clone size: few; J gene: TRBJ2-7; D gene: NA; CDR3 length: 12; CDR3 DNA: TGTGCCAGCAGTTTTGGGTTCTACGAGCAGTACTTC; CDR3 protein: CASSFGFYEQYF
V gene: TRBV11-2; clone size: few; J gene: TRBJ2-1; D gene: NA; CDR3 length: 13; CDR3 DNA: TGTGCCAGCAGCTTTAAGCAGACGAATGAGCAGTTCTTC; CDR3 protein: CASSFKQTNEQFF
V gene: TRBV4-1; clone size: few; J gene: TRBJ2-7; D gene: NA; CDR3 length: 17; CDR3 DNA: TGCGCCAGCAGCCAAGACACTAGGCAGGGCTCGAGCTACGAGCAGTACTTC; CDR3 protein: CASSQDTRQGSSYEQYF
V gene: TRBV6-2/TRBV6-3; clone size: few; J gene: TRBJ2-3; D gene: NA; CDR3 length: 16; CDR3 DNA: TGTGCCAGCAGTAGTCGGACAACCTGGGGAACAGATACGCAGTATTTT; CDR3 protein: CASSSRTTWGTDTQYF
V gene: TRBV24-1; clone size: NA; J gene: TRBJ2-3; D gene: TRBD1; CDR3 length: 15; CDR3 DNA: TGTGCCACCAGTGAACCGGGACAGGGGCTTGATACGCAGTATTTT; CDR3 protein: CATSEPGQGLDTQYF
V gene: TRBV28; clone size: many; J gene: TRBJ2-7; D gene: TRBD1; CDR3 length: 18; CDR3 DNA: TGTGCCAGCAGTCCGGGACAGGAGGTTTGGGGAATGACCTACGAGCAGTACTTC; CDR3 protein: CASSPGQEVWGMTYEQYF
V gene: TRBV7-9; clone size: NA; J gene: TRBJ2-3; D gene: NA; CDR3 length: 14; CDR3 DNA: TGTGCCAGCAGTTGGACGGGGGGCACAGATACGCAGTATTTT; CDR3 protein: CASSWTGGTDTQYF
V gene: TRBV9; clone size: many; J gene: TRBJ1-1; D gene: NA; CDR3 length: 16; CDR3 DNA: TGTGCCAGCAGCGTTGGGGCCTCCGTTCGGGGGACTGAAGCTTTCTTT; CDR3 protein: CASSVGASVRGTEAFF
V gene: TRBV7-2; clone size: few; J gene: TRBJ1-1; D gene: NA; CDR3 length: 14; CDR3 DNA: TGTGCCAGTAAACCAGGGGCGAGAAGCACTGAAGCTTTCTTT; CDR3 protein: CASKPGARSTEAFF
V gene: TRBV20-1; clone size: few; J gene: TRBJ2-1; D gene: TRBD1; CDR3 length: 16; CDR3 DNA: TGCAGTGCTAGGCCGCAGGGGGCGATCTCCTACAATGAGCAGTTCTTC; CDR3 protein: CSARPQGAISYNEQFF
V gene: TRBV6-2/TRBV6-3; clone size: many; J gene: TRBJ1-5; D gene: NA; CDR3 length: 15; CDR3 DNA: TGTGCCAGCAGTACCGAACAGGACTCGCATCAGCCCCAGCATTTT; CDR3 protein: CASSTEQDSHQPQHF
V gene: TRBV3-1; clone size: many; J gene: TRBJ2-2; D gene: TRBD2; CDR3 length: 14; CDR3 DNA: TGTGCCAGCAGCCCGGGACTAGTAGCCGGGGAGCTGTTTTTT; CDR3 protein: CASSPGLVAGELFF
V gene: TRBV28; clone size: few; J gene: TRBJ2-3; D gene: NA; CDR3 length: 18; CDR3 DNA: TGTGCCAGCAGCGAAACTACCAAGCTAGAGAGAGGGTCAGATACGCAGTATTTT; CDR3 protein: CASSETTKLERGSDTQYF
V gene: TRBV7-2; clone size: NA; J gene: TRBJ2-7; D gene: NA; CDR3 length: 13; CDR3 DNA: TGTGCCAGCAGCTTTGAACTGGAGGTCGAGCAGTACTTC; CDR3 protein: CASSFELEVEQYF
V gene: TRBV5-1; clone size: few; J gene: TRBJ1-5; D gene: TRBD1; CDR3 length: 15; CDR3 DNA: TGCGCCAGCAGCATCGGGACAGCTAGCAATCAGCCCCAGCATTTT; CDR3 protein: CASSIGTASNQPQHF
V gene: TRBV6-2/TRBV6-3; clone size: few; J gene: TRBJ1-1; D gene: TRBD1; CDR3 length: 14; CDR3 DNA: TGTGCCAGCAGGACAGGGGGGCGAAACACTGAAGCTTTCTTT; CDR3 protein: CASRTGGRNTEAFF
V gene: TRBV7-2; clone size: NA; J gene: TRBJ2-3; D gene: NA; CDR3 length: 14; CDR3 DNA: TGTGCCAGCAGCTTTACCCGGGGGACAGATACGCAGTATTTT; CDR3 protein: CASSFTRGTDTQYF
V gene: TRBV27; clone size: NA; J gene: TRBJ2-5; D gene: TRBD1; CDR3 length: 14; CDR3 DNA: TGTGCCAGCAGTTCGGGGACAGAGGGGGCCCGAGGGTACTTC; CDR3 protein: CASSSGTEGARGYF
V gene: TRBV28; clone size: many; J gene: TRBJ2-3; D gene: NA; CDR3 length: 16; CDR3 DNA: TGTGCCAGCAGGATTGGGTCGGACGGGGGCACAGATACGCAGTATTTT; CDR3 protein: CASRIGSDGGTDTQYF